The 15 T cell receptor beta chains reported below all come from one sample, sequenced in a study of cytomegalovirus exposure and HLA in healthy donors. Primers included in the PCR were 60 Vbeta and 13 Jbeta primers. Sequencing was performed with immunoSEQ multiplex PCR; in TCRdb, only in-frame clones are kept and a portion is missing. This sample carries around 200,000 clones, 65% to 90% of them seen once, and the ten largest clones take about 1.4%. Sequencing was carried out using PBMCs. The receptors shown here come from a girl aged 5 to 17 in good health and CMV-seronegative.

This chain connects TRBV6-4 to TRBJ2-6; 7 bases map to TRBD2. Germline loops: CDR1 MRHNA, CDR2 SNTAGT. The CDR3 covers 16 residues. The junction had 3 bases not matched to a gene; V was cut back by 2 bases and J by 2 bases. The CDR3: CASSDRGGTGANVLTF. DNA of the CDR3: TGTGCCAGCAGTGACAGGGGAGGGACTGGGGCCAACGTCCTGACTTTC.

The chain carries TRBV30 and TRBJ1-6, with a possible D match to TRBD1 (5 bases). CDR3 length equals 12 residues. Between the trimmed V and J ends, which lost 5 bases and 18 bases, there was a span of 20 bases. Germline-derived CDR1 and CDR2 are GTSNPN and SVGIG (reference sequence). The CDR3 DNA reads as TGTGCCTGGGGAGGGCCCGACAGCGCCCACCACTTT. This encodes CAWGGPDSAHHF.

The chain recombines TRBV7-9 with TRBJ2-1; 9 nucleotides match TRBD1. CDR3 length: 19 residues. Germline V gene sequence: CDR1 SEHNR, CDR2 FQNEAQ (reference sequence). The ends lost 2 bases at V and 1 base at J; junction bases unmatched: 12. This chain's CDR3 is CASSLFERTGAISYNEQFF. The CDR3 region has the DNA TGTGCCAGCAGCTTATTTGAAAGGACAGGGGCAATATCCTACAATGAGCAGTTCTTC.

This chain uses TRBV7-9 with TRBJ1-1; maybe TRBD1 (6 bases). The V end was cut by 4 bases, the J end by 5 bases, with 20 bases between. Germline CDR1 SEHNR, CDR2 FQNEAQ (reference sequence). CDR3 length: 16 amino acids. CDR3: CASSSSGRRGGTEAFF. The CDR3 bases are TGTGCCAGCAGCTCCTCAGGGAGGAGGGGGGGAACTGAAGCTTTCTTT.

This rearrangement joins TRBV28 to TRBJ2-1; 12 positions match TRBD2. J was trimmed by 5 bases and V by 5 bases; bases with no gene match: 4. The CDR3 has 15 amino acids. Germline assignment: CDR1 MDHEN and CDR2 SYDVKM. Here the CDR3 DNA reads TGTGCCAGCAGTGCTAGCGGGAGGGTCAACAATGAGCAGTTCTTC. Protein: CASSASGRVNNEQFF.

V gene TRBV30 combines with J gene TRBJ1-4; the match to TRBD1 covers 11 bases. The germline V gene has CDR1 GTSNPN and CDR2 SVGIG (reference sequence). This CDR3 has 17 residues. The J segment lost 7 bases and the V segment lost 2 bases, leaving 12 bases of the junction unmatched. The CDR3 DNA is TGTGCCTGGAGTAGAGGACAGGGGGCGCGAAAGGGTGAAAAACTGTTTTTT. Translated, it gives CAWSRGQGARKGEKLFF.

The gene calls are TRBV11-2 and TRBJ2-7; tentative D call: TRBD2 (5 bases). Trimming stripped 5 bases from V and 0 bases from J, with 14 bases between. CDR1 is SGHAT, CDR2 FQNNGV, per germline. CDR3 length: 15 residues. Written as DNA, the CDR3 is TGTGCCAGCAGCCTTTCAACCGGGGTCTCCTACGAGCAGTACTTC. Protein product: CASSLSTGVSYEQYF. Using reference TRBV11-2 and TRBJ2-7 for the parts outside the CDR3, the full variable domain is EAGVAQSPRYKIIEKRQSVAFWCNPISGHATLYWYQQILGQGPKLLIQFQNNGVVDDSQLPKDRFSAERLKGVDSTLKIQPAKLEDSAVYLCASSLSTGVSYEQYFGPGTRLTVT.

The chain uses TRBV11-3 and TRBJ2-7, with 8 bases that match TRBD1. V was pared by 3 bases and J by 3 bases, with 7 bases of the junction left unmatched. The CDR3 extends over 15 amino acids. The germline gives CDR1 SGHNT, CDR2 YENEEA. CDR3 coding DNA: TGTGCCAGCAGCTTTCCCCAGGGGGCTCACTACGAGCAGTACTTC. This gives the protein CASSFPQGAHYEQYF.

The chain uses TRBV5-6 and TRBJ2-1; 9 positions agree with TRBD2. After removal of 4 bases from V and 16 bases from J, the junction contained 18 bases not matched to a gene. The CDR3 covers 15 residues. The germline CDR1 and CDR2 sequences are SGHDT and YYEEEE. In DNA, the CDR3 is TGTGCCAGCAGCCCCCCGGGGTCGGGAACTAGCGGGTTCTTCTTC. This translates into CASSPPGSGTSGFFF.

The rearrangement joins TRBV12-5 to TRBJ1-1; no definite D call. The germline V and J ends were trimmed by 7 bases and 4 bases, with 13 bases remaining between them. Germline CDR1 is LGHNT and CDR2 is FRNRAP. CDR3 length: 13 residues. In nucleotides, the CDR3 is TGTGCTAGTGCCGTAATGGGGAGCACTGAAGCTTTCTTT. It codes for CASAVMGSTEAFF.

This chain joins TRBV30 and TRBJ2-4; TRBD2 agrees at 7 bases. The CDR3 length is 18 residues. In germline, CDR1 is GTSNPN, CDR2 SVGIG (reference sequence). The V gene end was trimmed by 4 bases and the J gene end by 0 bases; junction bases not matched to a gene: 15. In DNA form, the CDR3 reads TGTGCCTGGAACGAACGAGCGGGGAGGATCCTAGCCAAAAACATTCAGTACTTC. Its translation: CAWNERAGRILAKNIQYF.

The chain carries TRBV4-1 and TRBJ2-3; 10 bases align to TRBD2. Trimming took 0 bases from V and 4 from J; bases not matched to a gene: 7. Germline CDR1 reads MGHRA; CDR2 reads YSYEKL. CDR3 length: 17 amino acids. The chain's CDR3 is CASSQDRGSGGSDTQYF. CDR3 sequence (DNA): TGCGCCAGCAGCCAAGATCGAGGTAGCGGGGGGTCAGATACGCAGTATTTT.

CDR3 bases: TGTGCCAGCAGTTCCCTTGCTAGCGGGATGGGAAGTGAGCAGTTCTTC. It is translated as CASSSLASGMGSEQFF. The chain is built from TRBV6-5 and TRBJ2-1; 9 bases match TRBD2. Germline CDR1 is MNHEY and CDR2 is SVGAGI. CDR3 length: 16 amino acids. J was trimmed by 9 bases and V by 4 bases; bases with no gene match: 13.

The chain combines TRBV28 with TRBJ2-3, with 14 bases that match TRBD2. Germline V CDR1 and CDR2: MDHEN, SYDVKM. Trimming cost V 2 bases and J 2 bases; bases outside gene matches: 24. CDR3 length equals 24 residues. The CDR3 is CASSLLGLAGVGHGGRFSTDTQYF. Written as DNA, the CDR3 is TGTGCCAGCAGTTTACTGGGACTAGCGGGAGTGGGCCACGGTGGCCGCTTTTCCACAGATACGCAGTATTTT.

The sample holds a few counts of this clone. J is TRBJ1-2 and V is TRBV14, with 7 nucleotides matching TRBD1. The CDR3 runs 12 residues. V was pared by 4 bases and J by 4 bases, with 0 bases of the junction left unmatched. The V gene's germline CDR1 is SGHDN and CDR2 FVKESK. CDR3 coding DNA: TGTGCCAGCAGCCCAGGGGGCTATGGCTACACCTTC. Translating gives CASSPGGYGYTF.